This T cell receptor beta chain is from a study of T cells in women clearing cervical HPV infection. As concerns this clone: The sequenced fragment ends 3 residues before the CDR3 boundary, so the rest is inferred from the germline J gene.

Germline values: CDR1 LNHDA, CDR2 SQIVND (reference sequence). V dropped 9 bases and J dropped 7 bases, with 22 bases sitting between them. The CDR3 is 15 amino acids. This table comes from immunoSEQ multiplex PCR, and its TCRdb copy is limited to in-frame clones, with some not included. Seen in this sample are roughly 21,000 clones; the ten most common clones hold 5% to 7%. The sample taken for sequencing was blood buffy coat. This clonotype was sampled from a woman between 18 and 70 years old with a cervical HPV16 infection that either progressed to CIN3+ or cleared (not recorded which). This chain uses TRBV19 with TRBJ2-1; D is possibly TRBD1 or TRBD2 (6 bases each). This chain's CDR3 is CASKSPGQGRNEQFF. CDR3 DNA (partial): TGTGCCAGCAAGTCCCCTGGTCAGGGGAGGAATGAG.